This TCR beta chain was observed in a study of cytomegalovirus exposure and HLA in healthy donors. Looking at the study overall: Genotyping showed about 80% of some 400 donors falling in the Caucasian-associated ancestry cluster. Study-level results: TCR beta V segments were, for the most part, productive about 87% or about 30% of the time in an earlier analysis.

V lost 5 bases to trimming and J lost 12 bases, with 17 bases between them. Per germline, CDR1 MNHEY and CDR2 SMNVEV (reference sequence). This CDR3 is built from 13 residues. As for this clone: Its target is unknown.

Amplification used 60 Vbeta primers and 13 Jbeta primers. TCRdb keeps only in-frame clones here, not all; method: immunoSEQ multiplex PCR. Of 120,000 to 150,000 clones listed, over 70% are singletons. This clonotype was obtained from a woman aged 40 to 50 in good health and CMV-seronegative. The sample consisted of PBMCs. This chain connects TRBV27 to TRBJ1-5; D uncertain. CDR3 sequence reads: CASSPSLGFGQHF. CDR3 nucleotides: TGTGCCAGCAGTCCATCCCTTGGTTTCGGCCAGCATTTT.